This T cell receptor beta chain was obtained from a study of human T cells and chemical hapten exposure. TCRdb reprocessed the RACE reads via MiXCR and lists one record per CDR3 protein. The sample carries around 95,000 distinct CDR3 sequences, roughly a tenth recorded once. Time point in this sample: pre-sensitization, week 0. Documented treatment: therapeutic diphenylcyclopropenone sensitization with weekly scalp DPC. Blood was collected ahead of every patch test applied. This clonotype was counted between two and nine times. Trimming at V came to 0 bases and at J to 5 bases, leaving 2 bases not matched to a gene. The CDR3 runs to 13 residues. Germline assignment: CDR1 SQVTM and CDR2 ANQGSEA.

This specimen was whole blood, taken in connection with sensitization to the hapten diphenylcyclopropenone (DPC). The genes are TRBV29-1 and TRBJ1-2, with 8 bases that match TRBD1. The TCR was taken from an older woman with alopecia areata. Some clones in this sample may be carry-over from other donors' samples. CDR3: CSVEEWTGYGYTF. Written as DNA, the CDR3 is TGCAGCGTTGAAGAATGGACAGGGTATGGCTACACCTTC.